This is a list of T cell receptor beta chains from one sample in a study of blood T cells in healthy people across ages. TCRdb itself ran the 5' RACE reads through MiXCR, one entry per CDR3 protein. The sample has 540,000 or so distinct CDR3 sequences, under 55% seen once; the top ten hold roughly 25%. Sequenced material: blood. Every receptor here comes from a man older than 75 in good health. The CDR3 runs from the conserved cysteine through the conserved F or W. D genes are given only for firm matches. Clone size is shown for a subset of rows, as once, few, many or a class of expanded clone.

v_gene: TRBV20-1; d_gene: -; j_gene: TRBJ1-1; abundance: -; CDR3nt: TGCAGTGCTTCCCCCCCCGACAGTTGGGCTGAAGCTTTCTTT; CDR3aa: CSASPPDSWAEAFF
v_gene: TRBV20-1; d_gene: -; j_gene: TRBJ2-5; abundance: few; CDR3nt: TGCAGTGCTGGGCGAGGTTCGGTCCAAGAGACCCAGTACTTC; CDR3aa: CSAGRGSVQETQYF
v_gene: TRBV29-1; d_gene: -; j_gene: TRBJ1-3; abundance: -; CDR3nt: TGCAGCGGGCTCGGGGGTGCTGGAAACACCATATATTTT; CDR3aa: CSGLGGAGNTIYF
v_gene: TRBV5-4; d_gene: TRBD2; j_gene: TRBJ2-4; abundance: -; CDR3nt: TGTGCCAGCAGCTTGGCCCCCGGGGGGGAAAACATTCAGTACTTC; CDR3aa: CASSLAPGGENIQYF
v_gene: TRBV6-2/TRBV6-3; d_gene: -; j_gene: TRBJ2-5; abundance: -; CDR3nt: TGTGCCAGCAGTCTTGGGGGCTCAGGATCTTACCAAGAGACCCAGTACTTC; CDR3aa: CASSLGGSGSYQETQYF
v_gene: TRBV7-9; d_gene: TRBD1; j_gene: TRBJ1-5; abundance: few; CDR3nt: TGTGCCAGCAGCTCGGAACCCGGGACAGACAATCAGCCCCAGCATTTT; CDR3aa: CASSSEPGTDNQPQHF
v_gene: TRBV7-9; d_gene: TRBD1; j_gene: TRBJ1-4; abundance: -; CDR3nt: TGTGCCAGCAGCTTAGGACGGGACAGCGTTAATGAAAAACTGTTTTTT; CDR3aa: CASSLGRDSVNEKLFF
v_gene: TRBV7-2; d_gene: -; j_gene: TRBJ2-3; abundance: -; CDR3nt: TGTGCCAGCAGCCTCTCTACCAACACAGATACGCAGTATTTT; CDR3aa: CASSLSTNTDTQYF
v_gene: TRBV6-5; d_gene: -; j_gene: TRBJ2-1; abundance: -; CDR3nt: TGTGCCAGCAGCGACGGACTTGTTTCTGAGCAGTTCTTC; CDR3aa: CASSDGLVSEQFF
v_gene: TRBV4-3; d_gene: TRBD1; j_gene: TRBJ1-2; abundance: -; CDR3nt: TGCGCCAGCAGCCCATCGACAGGGGGTTTCTATGGCTACACCTTC; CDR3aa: CASSPSTGGFYGYTF
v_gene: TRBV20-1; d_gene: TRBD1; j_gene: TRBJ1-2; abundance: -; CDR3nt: TGCAGCGCCTTCGGACAGGCTGACTATGGCTACACCTTC; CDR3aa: CSAFGQADYGYTF
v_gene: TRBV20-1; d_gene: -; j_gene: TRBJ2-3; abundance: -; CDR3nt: TGCAGTGCGCGACTAGAGAGGACAGATACGCAGTATTTT; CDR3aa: CSARLERTDTQYF
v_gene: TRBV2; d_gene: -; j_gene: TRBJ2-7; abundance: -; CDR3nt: TGTGCCAGCACTCAGGGGACCTCCTACAATGAGCAGTACTTC; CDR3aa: CASTQGTSYNEQYF
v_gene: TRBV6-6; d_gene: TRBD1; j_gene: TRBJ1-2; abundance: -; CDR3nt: TGTGCCAGCTGTTACTCATTGGGACAGGGGGGCTATGGCTACACCTTC; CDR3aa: CASCYSLGQGGYGYTF
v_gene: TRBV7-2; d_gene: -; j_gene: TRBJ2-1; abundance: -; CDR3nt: TGTGCCAGCGGGCTAGTTCGGGTAAATGAGCAGTTCTTC; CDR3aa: CASGLVRVNEQFF
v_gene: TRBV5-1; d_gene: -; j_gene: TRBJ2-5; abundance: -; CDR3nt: TGCGCCAGCAGTCGGGAGAGGAGAGAGACCCAGTACTTC; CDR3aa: CASSRERRETQYF
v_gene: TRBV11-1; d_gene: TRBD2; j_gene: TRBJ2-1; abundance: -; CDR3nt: TGTGCCAGCAGCTTAGAGCTAGCGGGATGTGAGCAGTTCTTC; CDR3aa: CASSLELAGCEQFF
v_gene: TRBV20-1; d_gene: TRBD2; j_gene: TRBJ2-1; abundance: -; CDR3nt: TGCAGTGCTAGGGCGGGAGGGCTTATCAATGAGCAGTTCTTC; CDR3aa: CSARAGGLINEQFF
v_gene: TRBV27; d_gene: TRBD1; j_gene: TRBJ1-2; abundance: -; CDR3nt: TGTGCCAGCAGTTTATGGAGGGGAGGGGGCGGCTACACCTTC; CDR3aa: CASSLWRGGGGYTF
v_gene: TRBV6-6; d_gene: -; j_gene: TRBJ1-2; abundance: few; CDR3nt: TGTGCCAGCACCAGCTCGGACAGCCCCTATGGCTACACCTTC; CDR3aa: CASTSSDSPYGYTF
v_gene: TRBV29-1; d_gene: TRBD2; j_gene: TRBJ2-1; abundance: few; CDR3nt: TGCAGCGTTGACGGGACGGAGGGACTAGCGGGGCGGAATGAGCAGTTCTTC; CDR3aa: CSVDGTEGLAGRNEQFF
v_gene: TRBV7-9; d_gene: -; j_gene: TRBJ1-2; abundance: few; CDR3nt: TGTGCCAGCAGCTTGGACAGACCCTTGGCCTATGGCTACACCTTC; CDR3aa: CASSLDRPLAYGYTF